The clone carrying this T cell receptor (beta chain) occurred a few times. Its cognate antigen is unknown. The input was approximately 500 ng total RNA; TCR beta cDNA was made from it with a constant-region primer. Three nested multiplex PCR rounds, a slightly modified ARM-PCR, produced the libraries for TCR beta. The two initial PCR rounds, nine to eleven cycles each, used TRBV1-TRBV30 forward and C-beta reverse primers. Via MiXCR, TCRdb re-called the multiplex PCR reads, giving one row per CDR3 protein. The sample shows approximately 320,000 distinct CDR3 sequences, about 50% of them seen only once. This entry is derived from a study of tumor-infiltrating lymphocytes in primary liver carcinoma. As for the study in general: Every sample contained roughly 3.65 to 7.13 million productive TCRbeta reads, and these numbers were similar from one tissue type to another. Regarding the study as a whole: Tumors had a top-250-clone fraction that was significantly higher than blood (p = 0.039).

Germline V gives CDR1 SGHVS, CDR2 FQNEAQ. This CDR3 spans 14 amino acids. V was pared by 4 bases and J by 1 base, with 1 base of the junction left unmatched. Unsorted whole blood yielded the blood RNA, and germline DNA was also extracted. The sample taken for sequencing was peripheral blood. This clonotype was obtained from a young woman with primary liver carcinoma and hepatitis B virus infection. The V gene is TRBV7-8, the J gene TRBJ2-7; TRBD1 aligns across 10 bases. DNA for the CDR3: TGTGCCAGCAGCTGGACAGGGGGGTCCTACGAGCAGTACTTC. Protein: CASSWTGGSYEQYF.